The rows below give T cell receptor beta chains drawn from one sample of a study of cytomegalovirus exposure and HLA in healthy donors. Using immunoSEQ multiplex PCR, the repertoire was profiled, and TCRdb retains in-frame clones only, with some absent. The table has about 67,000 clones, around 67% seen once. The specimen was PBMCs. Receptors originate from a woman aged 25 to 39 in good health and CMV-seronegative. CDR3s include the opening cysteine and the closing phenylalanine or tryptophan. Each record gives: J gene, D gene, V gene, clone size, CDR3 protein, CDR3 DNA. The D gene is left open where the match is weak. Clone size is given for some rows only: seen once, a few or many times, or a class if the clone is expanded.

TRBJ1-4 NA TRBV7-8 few CASSLDGGGGKFF TGTGCCAGCAGCTTAGATGGCGGCGGGGGCAAGTTTTTT
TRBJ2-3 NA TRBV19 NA CASNSVRRSTDTQYF TGTGCCAGTAACTCTGTTCGGCGGAGCACAGATACGCAGTATTTT
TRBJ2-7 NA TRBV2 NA CASRHDISEQYF TGTGCCAGCAGACACGACATCTCCGAGCAGTACTTC
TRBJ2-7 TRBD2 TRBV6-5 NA CASSDRGGYEQYF TGTGCCAGCAGTGATCGGGGGGGTTACGAGCAGTACTTC
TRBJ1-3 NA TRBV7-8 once CASSSTRSGAGNTIYF TGTGCCAGCAGCTCCACGCGGTCGGGGGCTGGAAACACCATATATTTT
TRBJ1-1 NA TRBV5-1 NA CASSFQGGDTEAFF TGCGCCAGCAGCTTCCAGGGTGGGGACACTGAAGCTTTCTTT
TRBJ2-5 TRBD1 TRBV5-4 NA CASSTQGVQETQYF TGTGCCAGCAGCACACAGGGGGTCCAAGAGACCCAGTACTTC
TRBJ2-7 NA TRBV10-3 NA CAISEPRKSTYEQYF TGTGCCATCAGTGAGCCGCGAAAGTCGACCTACGAGCAGTACTTC
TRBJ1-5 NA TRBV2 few CASSPSQGIVHQPQHF TGTGCCAGCAGTCCCAGCCAGGGGATCGTACATCAGCCCCAGCATTTT
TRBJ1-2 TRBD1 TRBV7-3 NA CASSPNPGTAGPGYTF TGTGCCAGCAGCCCTAACCCCGGGACAGCGGGTCCTGGCTACACCTTC
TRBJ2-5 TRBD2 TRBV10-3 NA CATSSGGDKTQYF TGTGCCACATCTAGCGGGGGGGATAAGACCCAGTACTTC
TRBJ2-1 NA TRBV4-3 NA CASSQDPSSYNEQFF TGCGCCAGCAGCCAAGATCCTAGCTCCTACAATGAGCAGTTCTTC
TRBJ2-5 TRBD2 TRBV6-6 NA CASSKGLANRETQYF TGTGCCAGCAGTAAGGGACTAGCGAACCGGGAGACCCAGTACTTC
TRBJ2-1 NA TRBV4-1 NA CASSQVPTGSSYNEQFF TGCGCCAGCAGCCAAGTCCCGACGGGAAGCTCCTACAATGAGCAGTTCTTC
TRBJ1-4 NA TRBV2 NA CASGAGVATNEKLFF TGTGCCAGCGGAGCGGGGGTTGCAACTAATGAAAAACTGTTTTTT
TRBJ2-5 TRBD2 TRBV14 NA CASSRRRSSGAQETQYF TGTGCCAGCAGCCGCCGACGGTCTAGCGGGGCTCAAGAGACCCAGTACTTC
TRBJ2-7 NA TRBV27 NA CASSYKQGYEQYF TGTGCCAGCAGCTATAAACAGGGCTACGAGCAGTACTTC
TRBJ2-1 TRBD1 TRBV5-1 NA CASSLDPDRGNEQFF TGCGCCAGCAGCCTAGACCCGGACAGGGGGAATGAGCAGTTCTTC
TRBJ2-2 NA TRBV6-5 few CASSYIPGQGAGELFF TGTGCCAGCAGTTACATTCCGGGACAAGGGGCCGGGGAGCTGTTTTTT
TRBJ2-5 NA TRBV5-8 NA CASSPRALASGETQYF TGTGCCAGCAGCCCCCGGGCTCTAGCGAGCGGAGAGACCCAGTACTTC
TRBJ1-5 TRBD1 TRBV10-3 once CAISVTGSDQPQHF TGTGCCATCAGTGTGACAGGGAGCGACCAGCCCCAGCATTTT
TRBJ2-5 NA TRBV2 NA CASSAGPGSQYF TGTGCCAGCAGTGCGGGGCCCGGGAGCCAGTACTTC
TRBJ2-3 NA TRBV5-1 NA CASSPRDTQYF TGCGCCAGCAGCCCCAGAGATACGCAGTATTTT
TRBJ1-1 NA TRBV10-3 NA CAISESGHYTEAFF TGTGCCATCAGTGAGTCCGGACACTACACTGAAGCTTTCTTT
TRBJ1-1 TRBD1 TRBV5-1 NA CASSYRGPMNTEAFF TGCGCCAGCAGCTACAGGGGCCCCATGAACACTGAAGCTTTCTTT
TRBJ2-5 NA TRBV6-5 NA CATAGTSQETQYF TGTGCCACCGCCGGGACTTCACAAGAGACCCAGTACTTC
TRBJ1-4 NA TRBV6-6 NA CASSTSTGGNEKLFF NA
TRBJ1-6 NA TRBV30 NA CAWSAGHGGSPLHF TGTGCCTGGAGTGCGGGCCATGGGGGCTCACCCCTCCACTTT
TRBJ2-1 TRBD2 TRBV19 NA CASSVRLAGGVNEQFF TGTGCCAGTAGTGTCCGACTAGCGGGGGGCGTTAATGAGCAGTTCTTC
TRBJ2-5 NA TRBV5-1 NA CASSLQYRETQYF TGCGCCAGCAGCCTTCAATATAGAGAGACCCAGTACTTC
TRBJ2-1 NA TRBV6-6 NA CASRSLSYNEQFF TGTGCCAGCAGGTCCCTCTCCTACAATGAGCAGTTCTTC
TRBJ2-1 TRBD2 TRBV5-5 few CASSRLAGDNEQFF TGTGCCAGCAGCCGACTAGCGGGGGACAATGAGCAGTTCTTC
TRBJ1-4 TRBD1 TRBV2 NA CASSPKTGVGEKLFF TGTGCCAGCAGTCCGAAGACAGGGGTAGGAGAAAAACTGTTTTTT
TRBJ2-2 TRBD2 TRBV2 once CASKKRGGNGELFF TGTGCCAGCAAGAAGCGGGGGGGCAACGGGGAGCTGTTTTTT
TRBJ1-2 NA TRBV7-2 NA CASSLRQGGGYTF TGTGCCAGCAGCTTAAGGCAGGGAGGTGGCTACACCTTC
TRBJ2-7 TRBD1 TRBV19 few CASSMSGQGAHEQYF TGTGCCAGTAGTATGTCCGGACAGGGGGCCCACGAGCAGTACTTC
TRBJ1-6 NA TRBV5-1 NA CASSLLGQSNSPLHF TGCGCCAGCAGCTTGTTAGGACAGTCTAATTCACCCCTCCACTTT
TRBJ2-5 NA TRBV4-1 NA CASSPGGLQETQYF TGCGCCAGCAGTCCGGGGGGCCTTCAAGAGACCCAGTACTTC
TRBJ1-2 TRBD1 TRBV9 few CASSPGQDIYGYTF TGTGCCAGCAGCCCGGGACAGGACATTTATGGCTACACCTTC
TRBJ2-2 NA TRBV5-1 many CASSLAQGGTGELFF TGCGCCAGCAGCTTGGCCCAGGGTGGAACCGGGGAGCTGTTTTTT
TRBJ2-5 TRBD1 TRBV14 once CASSPWTGGLETQYF TGTGCCAGCAGCCCTTGGACAGGGGGCTTGGAGACCCAGTACTTC
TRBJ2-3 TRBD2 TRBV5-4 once CASSLARGGTTDTQYF TGTGCCAGCAGCTTGGCGCGGGGAGGGACCACAGATACGCAGTATTTT
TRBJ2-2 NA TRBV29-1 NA CSVVLLEVASTGELFF TGCAGCGTTGTCCTCCTTGAGGTAGCGAGTACCGGGGAGCTGTTTTTT
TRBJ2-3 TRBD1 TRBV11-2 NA CASSLDPGQAQDTDTQYF TGTGCCAGCAGCTTAGACCCGGGACAGGCCCAGGACACAGATACGCAGTATTTT